The T cell receptor beta chain described here comes from a study of OX40 agonist ivuxolimab in advanced cancers. Study-wide findings and caveats: Compared with others, partial responders at 0.1-3.0 mg/kg displayed clonal expansion among the lowest. Low normalized T-cell clonal expansion also characterized some of the nonresponders.

Concerning this clone: Its antigen remains unknown.

The V and J ends lost 5 bases and 7 bases respectively, with 9 bases between them. The CDR3 totals 13 residues. Germline loops: CDR1 LNHDA, CDR2 SQIVND (reference sequence). Sequencing used immunoSEQ multiplex PCR; TCRdb keeps in-frame clones, though not all of them. The repertoire consists of about 80,000 clones, with over 85% occurring once and the leading ten covering around 0.32%. The source was CD4+ or CD8+ T cells sorted from blood, collected in a trial of the OX40 agonist ivuxolimab. This receptor was obtained from an adult with an advanced solid tumor such as melanoma, head and neck, liver or kidney cancer. This chain uses TRBV19 with TRBJ1-6; D is ambiguous. The CDR3 coding sequence is TGTGCCAGTAGTGAGGTGGTAAATTCACCCCTCCACTTT. The encoded protein is CASSEVVNSPLHF.